The clone carrying this TCR beta chain has a handful of counts. The data are from a study of shared clonotypes between healthy human individuals. Between the trimmed V and J ends, which lost 4 bases and 3 bases, there was a span of 11 bases. CDR1 is SGHRS, CDR2 YFSETQ, per germline. The length of the CDR3 is 14 residues. Terminally differentiated effector memory CD45RA+ cells were excluded from the naive CD8 cells, which were CD45RO-negative and positively selected for CCR7. Several immunoSEQ 96-well plates shared each subset's DNA, each plate a replicate. Sequencing used immunoSEQ multiplex PCR; TCRdb keeps in-frame clones, though not all of them. There are more than 600,000 clones in the sample; roughly nine tenths occur only once, and approximately 22% lies in the top ten.

Sequenced material: naive CD8+ T cells sorted from blood. The chain carries TRBV5-1 and TRBJ2-1; D gene uncertain. This clonotype originated in a man aged 25-40 years in good health. The CDR3: CASSPPPDYNEQFF. DNA of the CDR3: TGCGCCAGCAGCCCCCCCCCGGACTACAATGAGCAGTTCTTC.